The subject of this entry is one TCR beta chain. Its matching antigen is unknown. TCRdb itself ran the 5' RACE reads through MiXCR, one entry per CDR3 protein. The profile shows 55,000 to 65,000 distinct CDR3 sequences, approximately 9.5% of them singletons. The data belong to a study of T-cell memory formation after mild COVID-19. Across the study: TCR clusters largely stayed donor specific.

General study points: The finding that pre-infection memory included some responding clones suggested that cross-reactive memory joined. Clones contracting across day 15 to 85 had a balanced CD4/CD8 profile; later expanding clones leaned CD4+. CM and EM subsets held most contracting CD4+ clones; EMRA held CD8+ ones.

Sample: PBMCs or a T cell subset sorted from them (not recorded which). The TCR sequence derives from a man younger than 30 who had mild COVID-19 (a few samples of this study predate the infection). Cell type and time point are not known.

Here the CDR3 DNA reads TGTGCCAGCAGTTACTTAGGTTCGCAAGATACGCAGTATTTT. Its translation is CASSYLGSQDTQYF. The rearrangement uses TRBV6-5 and TRBJ2-3; D is ambiguous. V shed 1 base and J shed 5 bases, with 10 bases lying between them. There are 14 residues in the CDR3. Germline CDR1 reads MNHEY; CDR2 reads SVGAGI.